This T cell receptor beta chain stems from a study of blood T cells in healthy people across ages. Study-wide context: Per two T cells, about one barcoded beta molecule was captured through template switching.

Study-level results: Naive T cell percentage strongly correlated with TCR beta diversity. Higher diversity and more naive CD4+ cells were features of long-lived donors, compared to aged donors.

This CDR3 comprises 16 residues. V lost 0 bases, J lost 3 bases, and 2 bases stayed unmatched. Germline-derived CDR1 and CDR2 are MNHEY and SMNVEV (reference sequence). This clonotype has more than one count but fewer than ten. Its antigen is still unknown. The use of a sample-barcoded 5' primer and a J-beta primer mix characterized a second PCR of roughly 7 to 12 cycles. A template-switch adaptor that had 12 random nucleotides put a tag on each cDNA molecule. TCRdb passed the 5' RACE reads through MiXCR, listing each CDR3 protein once. The sample includes about a million distinct CDR3 sequences, 51% of them seen just once.

Sequencing input: blood. V and J are TRBV27 and TRBJ2-3, with 11 bases lining up with TRBD1. The origin of this receptor is a woman aged 55-75 years in good health. This chain's CDR3 is CASSLSWDRGTDTQYF. The CDR3 DNA follows: TGTGCCAGCAGTTTATCCTGGGACAGGGGGACAGATACGCAGTATTTT.